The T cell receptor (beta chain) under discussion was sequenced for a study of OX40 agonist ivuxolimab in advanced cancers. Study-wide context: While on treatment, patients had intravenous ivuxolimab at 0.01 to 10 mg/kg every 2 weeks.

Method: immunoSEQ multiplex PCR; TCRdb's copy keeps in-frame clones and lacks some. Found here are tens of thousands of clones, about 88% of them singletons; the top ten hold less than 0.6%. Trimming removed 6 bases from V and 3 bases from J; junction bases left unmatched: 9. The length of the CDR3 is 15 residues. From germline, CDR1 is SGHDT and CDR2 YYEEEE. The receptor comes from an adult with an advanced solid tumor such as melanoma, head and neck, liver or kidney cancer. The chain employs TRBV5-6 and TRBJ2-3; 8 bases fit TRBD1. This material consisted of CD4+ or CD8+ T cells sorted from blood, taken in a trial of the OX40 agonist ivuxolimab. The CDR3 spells CASTRQGRLTDTQYF. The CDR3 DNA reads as TGTGCCAGCACCAGACAGGGGCGACTAACAGATACGCAGTATTTT.